The source of this T cell receptor beta chain is a study of T cell repertoires in cytomegalovirus infection. Study as a whole: Selection of CMV epitopes for the study included recently identified HLA-C-restricted and well-studied HLA-B-restricted ones.

This clonotype was seen many times. Antigen: not known. TCRdb fed the reads into MiXCR, producing one record per CDR3 protein. Among a few hundred thousand distinct CDR3 sequences, about 35% were seen once, and the ten largest hold 13%. J gave up 2 bases and V 1 base, and 13 bases lay outside the gene matches. Germline V lookup: CDR1 MGHRA, CDR2 YSYEKL. This CDR3 spans 19 amino acids. V and J are TRBV4-1 and TRBJ2-2; TRBD2 agrees at 7 bases. This TCR derives from a human donor in good health (CMV status not recorded). Some clones in this sample may be carry-over from other donors' samples. This specimen consisted of cultured PBMCs, obtained from culture after CMV antigen stimulation. The CDR3, as DNA: TGCGCCAGCAGCCAAGTGAGCCCCATCCTAGCGGCTAACACCGGGGAGCTGTTTTTT. It encodes CASSQVSPILAANTGELFF.